One and the same sample provided the 25 T cell receptor beta chains below, sequenced in a study of CD8 T cells in ankylosing spondylitis. MiXCR, run by TCRdb on the 5' RACE reads, gives a single entry per CDR3 protein. The data show fewer than 200,000 distinct CDR3 sequences, 18% seen once. The sequencing input was blood, either unsorted or a sorted T cell fraction (not recorded which). The receptor set was obtained from a male donor between 5 and 35 years old with ankylosing spondylitis or in good health (not recorded which).

This clonotype was counted at least ten times. V is TRBV10-3 and J is TRBJ2-5; D gene unclear. Trimming cost V 3 bases and J 4 bases, with 12 bases left between them. Germline CDR1 is ENHRY and CDR2 is SYGVKD. CDR3 length equals 14 residues. CDR3 loop: CAISDSDSPETQYF. Here the CDR3 DNA reads TGTGCCATCAGTGATTCGGATTCCCCAGAGACCCAGTACTTC.

The sample holds many counts of this clonotype. The chain combines TRBV7-9 with TRBJ2-5; a possible D gene is TRBD2 (6 bases). V dropped 5 bases and J dropped 4 bases, with 14 bases sitting between them. The CDR3 spans 14 residues. Germline loops: CDR1 SEHNR, CDR2 FQNEAQ (reference sequence). The CDR3 sequence: CASSPRRASETQYF. Written as DNA, the CDR3 is TGTGCCAGCAGCCCTCGGAGGGCTTCAGAGACCCAGTACTTC.

The chain links TRBV24-1 to TRBJ2-3; perhaps TRBD1 as D (5 bases). The V end was cut by 6 bases, the J end by 0 bases, with 9 bases between. This CDR3 spans 14 amino acids. The germline CDR1 and CDR2 sequences are KGHDR and SFDVKD. The DNA for the CDR3 is TGTGCCACCAGTCAGGGCTCTAGCACAGATACGCAGTATTTT. It translates to CATSQGSSTDTQYF.

This clonotype was found many times. The V and J genes are TRBV5-1 and TRBJ2-5, with 7 nucleotides matching TRBD1. The germline V gene has CDR1 SGHRS and CDR2 YFSETQ. The CDR3 extends over 13 amino acids. V was pared by 4 bases and J by 5 bases, with 5 bases of the junction left unmatched. The CDR3 DNA follows: TGCGCCAGCAGCAACAGGGGTGGGGAGACCCAGTACTTC. As protein: CASSNRGGETQYF.

This clonotype was picked up many times. The chain uses TRBV29-1 and TRBJ2-3, with TRBD1 matching 7 bases. CDR3 length equals 17 residues. Germline V CDR1 and CDR2: SQVTM, ANQGSEA. The V segment lost 1 base and the J segment 0 bases; nucleotides outside the gene matches: 10. CDR3 DNA sequence: TGCAGCGTTGAAGGCCCCGGGACAGAGTCTAGCACAGATACGCAGTATTTT. This sequence encodes CSVEGPGTESSTDTQYF.

This chain uses TRBV6-2 or TRBV6-3 with TRBJ2-1, with unresolved D. The ends were cut back, 0 bases at V and 0 bases at J, with 15 bases in the middle. The CDR3 totals 18 residues. CDR1 and CDR2 from the germline V gene are MNHEY and SVGEGT. The chain's CDR3 is CASSYSRSGTSSYNEQFF. The DNA for the CDR3 is TGTGCCAGCAGTTACTCGAGATCCGGCACGAGCTCCTACAATGAGCAGTTCTTC.

This clonotype was observed at least ten times. The chain joins TRBV5-1 to TRBJ2-2, with D uncertain. This CDR3 has 15 residues. CDR1 is SGHRS and CDR2 is YFSETQ in the germline V gene. V shed 0 bases and J shed 6 bases, with 12 bases lying between them. CDR3 loop: CASSLEGVNPGELFF. The CDR3, as DNA: TGCGCCAGCAGCTTGGAAGGAGTAAACCCCGGGGAGCTGTTTTTT. The variable domain in full, completed from reference TRBV5-1 and TRBJ2-2, reads KAGVTQTPRYLIKTRGQQVTLSCSPISGHRSVSWYQQTPGQGLQFLFEYFSETQRNKGNFPGRFSGRQFSNSRSEMNVSTLELGDSALYLCASSLEGVNPGELFFGEGSRLTVL.

In this sample, this clonotype turned up many times. The rearrangement uses TRBV20-1 and TRBJ1-3; no firm D call. Trimming cost V 6 bases and J 4 bases, with 19 bases left between them. Germline V gene data show CDR1 as DFQATT and CDR2 as SNEGSKA (reference sequence). The CDR3 totals 15 residues. The CDR3 here is CSAGAVDRKGNTIYF. The DNA for the CDR3 is TGCAGTGCGGGCGCTGTGGACCGAAAAGGAAACACCATATATTTT.

This clonotype occurred many times. This sequence joins TRBV5-6 and TRBJ2-2; 14 bases line up with TRBD2. Germline CDR1 SGHDT, CDR2 YYEEEE. The ends lost 4 bases at V and 3 bases at J; junction bases unmatched: 5. This CDR3 spans 17 amino acids. CDR3 DNA sequence: TGTGCCAGCAGCGAGGGACTAGCGGGAGTCGACACCGGGGAGCTGTTTTTT. Amino acids: CASSEGLAGVDTGELFF.

The sample holds a few counts of this clonotype. The V call is TRBV24-1, the J call TRBJ2-1, with TRBD2 identical over 12 bases. Germline V gene sequence: CDR1 KGHDR, CDR2 SFDVKD. The J segment lost 9 bases and the V segment lost 9 bases, leaving 14 bases of the junction unmatched. The CDR3 runs 16 residues. The CDR3 DNA sequence: TGTGCCACCGCTAATCCTAGCGGGAGGGGTCACACTGAGCAGTTCTTC. Translating it yields CATANPSGRGHTEQFF.

The chain carries TRBV24-1 and TRBJ2-1; TRBD1 matches at 9 bases. CDR3 length: 16 amino acids. Losses at the gene ends were 4 bases for V and 4 bases for J; bases not matched to a gene: 7. Germline V lookup: CDR1 KGHDR, CDR2 SFDVKD. Here the CDR3 reads CATSERTGGKYNEQFF. The CDR3 DNA reads as TGTGCCACCAGTGAACGTACAGGGGGCAAATACAATGAGCAGTTCTTC.

Many counts were recorded for this clonotype. The rearrangement uses TRBV20-1 and TRBJ1-5; D gene unclear. Germline-derived CDR1 and CDR2 are DFQATT and SNEGSKA (reference sequence). The CDR3 loop spans 15 amino acids. Trimming took 0 bases from V and 5 from J, leaving 14 bases between them. The CDR3 loop is CSAREGEASHQPQHF. In DNA form, the CDR3 reads TGCAGTGCTAGAGAAGGAGAGGCTTCCCATCAGCCCCAGCATTTT.

This clonotype was counted only a few times. The rearrangement links TRBV29-1 to TRBJ2-1; D is unclear. The ends were cut back, 3 bases at V and 5 bases at J, with 11 bases in the middle. Germline CDR1 and CDR2: SQVTM and ANQGSEA. CDR3 length: 13 residues. CDR3 sequence reads: CSVESDQHNEQFF. The DNA for the CDR3 is TGCAGCGTTGAGTCCGATCAGCACAATGAGCAGTTCTTC.

This chain connects TRBV29-1 to TRBJ2-7, with D maybe TRBD1 (6 bases). CDR1 SQVTM and CDR2 ANQGSEA come from the germline V gene. The CDR3 is made up of 11 amino acids. CDR3 in DNA: TGCAGTATCAGGGGCACCTACGAGCAGTACTTC. Translation gives CSIRGTYEQYF.

This clonotype was picked up many times. The chain combines TRBV24-1 with TRBJ2-6; D is ambiguous. The V gene's germline CDR1 is KGHDR and CDR2 SFDVKD. V was pared by 9 bases and J by 7 bases, with 9 bases between. CDR3 size: 12 residues. DNA of the CDR3: TGTGCCACCGAGGACCTCGCCAACGTCCTGACTTTC. It yields the protein CATEDLANVLTF.

In this sample, this clonotype turned up many times. V and J are TRBV7-2 and TRBJ2-2; weak D call: TRBD2 (6 bases). The V and J ends lost 5 bases and 6 bases respectively, with 16 bases between them. Germline CDR1 and CDR2: SGHTA and FQGNSA. The CDR3 runs 15 residues. The CDR3 DNA is TGTGCCAGCAGCGGTCCCGGGACTTTAGCCGGGGAGCTGTTTTTT. Translation gives CASSGPGTLAGELFF. The whole variable domain, filled in from reference TRBV7-2 and TRBJ2-2, reads GAGVSQSPSNKVTEKGKDVELRCDPISGHTALYWYRQSLGQGLEFLIYFQGNSAPDKSGLPSDRFSAERTGGSVSTLTIQRTQQEDSAVYLCASSGPGTLAGELFFGEGSRLTVL.

In its sample, this clonotype was seen many times. The chain has TRBV7-2 and TRBJ2-1, with D perhaps assigned TRBD1 or TRBD2 (5 bases each). Germline V gives CDR1 SGHTA, CDR2 FQGNSA. V lost 6 bases, J lost 5 bases, and 23 bases lay in between. The CDR3 runs to 17 residues. CDR3: CASRALPGAGRDNEQFF. The CDR3 DNA follows: TGTGCCAGCAGGGCTTTGCCCGGGGCGGGTCGGGACAATGAGCAGTTCTTC.

In this sample, this clonotype turned up many times. V is TRBV5-1 and J is TRBJ1-4, with D maybe TRBD1 (6 bases). V lost 2 bases and J lost 2, with 7 bases in between. The CDR3 has 14 residues. Germline assignment: CDR1 SGHRS and CDR2 YFSETQ. The CDR3 sequence is CASSFQGTNEKLFF. The CDR3, as DNA: TGCGCCAGCAGCTTTCAGGGGACTAATGAAAAACTGTTTTTT.

This clonotype has a count of ten or more. This sequence joins TRBV10-3 and TRBJ2-7, with 8 bases aligning to TRBD1. CDR3 length equals 13 residues. In germline, CDR1 is ENHRY, CDR2 SYGVKD. The V gene end was trimmed by 6 bases and the J gene end by 2 bases; junction bases not matched to a gene: 3. The CDR3 loop is CAISQGQAYEQYF. CDR3 in DNA: TGTGCCATCAGCCAGGGACAGGCCTACGAGCAGTACTTC.

This clonotype was seen repeatedly, ten times or more. The chain recombines TRBV10-3 with TRBJ2-7; D assignment may be TRBD1 or TRBD2 (5 bases each). Trimming stripped 0 bases from V and 3 bases from J, with 12 bases between. The CDR3 contains 15 residues. Germline V gene data show CDR1 as ENHRY and CDR2 as SYGVKD. The CDR3 coding sequence is TGTGCCATCAGTGAGTCGGGGGAACAGTTCTACGAGCAGTACTTC. Translation: CAISESGEQFYEQYF.

The table lists this clonotype with many counts. CDR3 region: CASSKRDHPQHF. The CDR3 DNA reads as TGTGCCAGCAGCAAAAGGGACCATCCCCAGCATTTT. This chain uses TRBV11-2 with TRBJ1-5; D may be TRBD1 (5 bases). This CDR3 is 12 amino acids long. Per germline, CDR1 SGHAT and CDR2 FQNNGV. Trimming cost V 5 bases and J 10 bases, with 12 bases left between them. The full variable domain, completed using reference TRBV11-2 and TRBJ1-5, is EAGVAQSPRYKIIEKRQSVAFWCNPISGHATLYWYQQILGQGPKLLIQFQNNGVVDDSQLPKDRFSAERLKGVDSTLKIQPAKLEDSAVYLCASSKRDHPQHFGDGTRLSIL.

This clonotype was observed at least ten times. J is TRBJ2-1 and V is TRBV6-2 or TRBV6-3, with a weak D call TRBD2 (6 bases). V was pared by 7 bases and J by 8 bases, with 24 bases between. Germline CDR1 reads MNHEY; CDR2 reads SVGEGT. The CDR3 loop spans 16 amino acids. The CDR3 sequence: CASTARILGRLHEQFF. CDR3 coding DNA: TGTGCCAGCACCGCACGCATACTAGGGAGGTTACATGAGCAGTTCTTC.

This clonotype was counted at least ten times. V is TRBV6-2 or TRBV6-3 and J is TRBJ2-7, with D uncertain. V dropped 6 bases and J dropped 0 bases, with 18 bases sitting between them. From germline, CDR1 is MNHEY and CDR2 SVGEGT. The CDR3 spans 16 residues. CDR3 in amino acids: CASSALGFGGSYEQYV. Here the CDR3 DNA reads TGTGCCAGCAGCGCCTTGGGGTTCGGCGGCTCCTACGAGCAGTACGTC.

The table lists this clonotype with many counts. V and J are TRBV5-1 and TRBJ2-7, with TRBD1 identical over 9 bases. V trimming: 4 bases; J trimming: 4 bases; junction bases outside the gene matches: 9. Germline V gene lookup returns CDR1 SGHRS and CDR2 YFSETQ. The CDR3 contains 15 residues. The CDR3 loop is CASSPGQGLPYEQYV. CDR3 DNA sequence: TGCGCCAGCAGCCCGGGACAGGGATTACCTTACGAGCAGTACGTC.

This clonotype was detected ten times or more. The chain combines TRBV12-3 or TRBV12-4 with TRBJ2-3; maybe TRBD1 (6 bases). The V end lost 10 bases, the J end lost 2 bases, and 16 bases lay between the germline ends. This CDR3 is built from 14 residues. CDR3 bases: TGTGCCACAGGGGTCGGAGTTGACACAGATACGCAGTATTTT. Its protein product is CATGVGVDTDTQYF.